This note documents a single TCR beta chain sequence. Its binding antigen is unknown. No base qualities exist here, and no much larger clone lies one base off it. This sample was taken from a study of blood T cell repertoires in COVID-19 (dated by TCRdb to between 2020 and 2021). Regarding the complete study: Samples covering the acute and convalescent phases of COVID-19 were provided by collaborators in the United States, Italy and Spain. The prospective study material was composed of cDNA or gDNA derived from T cells, B-cell-depleted T cells, or PBMCs. The dataset comprised deeply sampled blood TCRbeta repertoires from subjects exposed to, actively infected with, or recovered from COVID-19. The repertoires were made available in a free public database intended to serve as a resource for research on the immune response to SARS-CoV-2. Samples came from the ongoing ImmuneRACE study (first 160 participants) plus 1,254 subjects from 6 global collaborators. Sample metadata almost always included a de-identified subject ID, COVID-19 status, age in years and sex. HLA class I and class II types, where available, came from metadata supplied by the sample provider rather than from assay-based typing. General conclusions and limits of the study: The amount of clinical and demographic metadata varied by source and participant and was provided uncurated.

Whole blood was collected in K2EDTA tubes by collaborating institutions according to the institutions' own protocols. For TCRbeta analysis, collaborators shipped samples in one of three forms: frozen whole blood, isolated PBMCs, or DNA extracted from either of those sample types. The immunoSEQ Assay, a bias-controlled multiplex PCR, was used to amplify TCRbeta CDR3 regions from genomic DNA. The study's processing was this. Nucleated cell counts per sample were estimated from amplification of reference gene primers within the assay. To quantify the absolute abundance of each unique TCRbeta CDR3 rearrangement, sequence reads were collapsed and filtered. For each sample, productive Simpson clonality was calculated as the square root of Simpson's diversity index over productive rearrangements. TCRdb limited this immuneACCESS table to in-frame rearrangements with V and J called. A share of clones is missing; checked studies link under half to unresolved V genes, and the rest is unexplained. Clonal size and the V and J genes are those of that table, whereas D and trimming came from the DNA. Across this sample there are roughly 360,000 clones, with roughly 80% seen only once. Together, the top ten hold over 0.95% of the sample.

CDR1 and CDR2, looked up from the germline V gene, are MNHNS and SASEGT. The CDR3 contains 17 residues, cysteine and phenylalanine counted. Only CDR3 DNA remains: 51 bases, in frame from the first base. Clipping removes 1 base from V and 7 bases from J, with 12 as the unmatched junction base count. The receptor was derived from a human donor with acute or convalescent COVID-19. The donor label of this sample is uncertain. The sample taken for sequencing was peripheral blood. The V gene is TRBV6-1 and the J gene is TRBJ2-1, with 8 bases aligning to TRBD1. For the CDR3, the sequence is CASSEEDPGQAPNEQFF. The base sequence is TGTGCCAGCAGTGAAGAAGACCCGGGACAGGCCCCAAATGAGCAGTTCTTC.